This TCR beta chain is drawn from a study of T cell responses to AZD1222 COVID-19 vaccine listed by TCRdb under 2021. With regard to the full study: Because spike-specific TCR depth and breadth did not differ between the two schedules, AZD1222 recipients who got a second dose at roughly 4 weeks were pooled with those who got a second dose at roughly 12 weeks. TCR sequencing was performed for fewer than 250 trial participants, of whom 200 to 210 were given two doses of AZD1222 and approximately 25 were given two doses of MenACWY control vaccine. Trial participants were enrolled by age into subgroups of 18-55, 56-69 and 70-plus years, and around 150, 29 and 61 TCR-sequenced participants, respectively, were included in these subgroups. What the study reported, not specific to this receptor: Participants were mostly white British, with more females than males. The authors suggested clonal diversity may have been underestimated. Because no day 14 peak-response samples were available, repertoires were characterized only after the peak T cell response. In the small 56-69-year group, the increase in depth fell short of significance, most likely because of low power. Nearly half of unique spike-specific TCRs reportedly recognized epitopes outside regions mutated in the B.1.351 and B.1.1.7 variants. After two AZD1222 doses, spike-specific TCR breadth and depth were significantly higher than at day 0 and than in MenACWY recipients. The vaccine-associated CD4 TCRs covered the entire spike protein, and the dominant responses fell in regions 160-218 and 743-854. Conclusions about previously exposed vaccinees were limited because only 6 or 7 AZD1222 recipients were SARS-CoV-2 seropositive at baseline.

The CDR3 regions of human TCRbeta chains were subjected to immunosequencing. In the paper's pipeline: TCRs in the repertoires were matched against a reference library of SARS-CoV-2-specific TCRs that had been generated with the MIRA antigen-specificity platform. Breadth was defined as the fraction of unique TCRs that were SARS-CoV-2-associated, and depth was defined as the fraction of total T cells that were SARS-CoV-2-associated. Each spike-specific TCR was assigned to its reactive spike region and to a CD4 or CD8 class using the MIRA data. Log10-transformed breadth and depth values were compared by one-way ANOVA with Sidak's multiple comparisons tests. TCRdb's version of the immuneACCESS table is confined to in-frame rearrangements and falls short of the full clone set. An unresolved V gene accounts for under half of the shortfall where checked; the remainder is of unknown origin. D and trimming were read from the DNA, whereas the V and J calls and clone size are those reported in that table. The sample yields around 94,000 clones; about 88% were counted once. 10% to 15% of the sample is in the top ten clones.

The time point tag for this specimen amounts to: baseline before first vaccination. Vaccinee samples were obtained from the UK trials COV001 and COV002, which included a single-blind randomized controlled phase 2/3 trial of AZD1222 (ChAdOx1 nCoV-19) in healthy adults. For TCRbeta chain sequencing, PBMC samples from trial participants were taken at day 0 and at day 28 after the second dose. Its CDR3 holds 17 amino acids, cysteine through phenylalanine. The retained sequence is limited to the CDR3, 51 bases, with the frame set at the first base. Cut back by 1 base and 6 bases, the V and J ends lie 19 bases apart. The germline V gene (reference sequence) yields LNHDA for CDR1 and SQIVND for CDR2. For this clone: Its cognate antigen has yet to be identified. No quality values exist for individual bases; no much larger clone is one base distant.

The specimen was peripheral blood, collected on day 0 of AZD1222 vaccination. The chain is made from TRBV19 and TRBJ1-3; TRBD1 could be the D gene, as 5 bases match. This receptor was obtained from an adult in good health. Here is the DNA: TGTGCCAGTAGTATAGCCCCGGGACCGCTACTCGAAAACACCATATATTTT. This codes for CASSIAPGPLLENTIYF. The full variable domain, with segments outside the CDR3 supplied by the reference TRBV19 and TRBJ1-3 proteins, appears as DGGITQSPKYLFRKEGQNVTLSCEQNLNHDAMYWYRQDPGQGLRLIYYSQIVNDFQKGDIAEGYSVSREKKESFPLTVTSAQKNPTAFYLCASSIAPGPLLENTIYFGEGSWLTVV.